Listed below are T cell receptor beta chains from one sample, sequenced in a study of response to subunit inactivated influenza vaccine. TCRdb re-called the RT-PCR reads through MiXCR, storing one row per CDR3 protein. The sample contains 550,000 to 600,000 distinct CDR3 sequences, approximately 12% of which appear only once. The sequencing here drew on PBMCs from blood, taken on the day of vaccination. These receptors were collected from a man aged 50 or older who received an inactivated influenza vaccine. Both conserved end residues are part of each CDR3. D genes are given only for firm matches. Not all rows give a size; the values are once, few, many and, for expanded clones, a class.

d_call	cdr3_length	j_call	clone_size	v_call	cdr3_nt	cdr3_aa
TRBD1	13	TRBJ1-5	-	TRBV24-1	TGTGCCACCAGTGGGCAGGGGGATCAGCCCCAGCATTTT	CATSGQGDQPQHF
TRBD2	21	TRBJ2-1	once	TRBV4-1	TGCGCCAGCAGCCAAGATATGCGGTTGAGACTAGCGGGGGGCTCCTACAATGAGCAGTTCTTC	CASSQDMRLRLAGGSYNEQFF
-	11	TRBJ1-2	-	TRBV20-1	TGCAGTGCTAGTTCTCAGGGGCCCGCGGTCTTC	CSASSQGPAVF
TRBD2	15	TRBJ2-5	-	TRBV20-1	TGCAGTGCTATGGGACTAGCGGGATCTCAAGAGACCCAGTACTTC	CSAMGLAGSQETQYF
-	15	TRBJ2-3	-	TRBV19	TGTGCCAGTAGTATAGGGGTAGGGTTCACAGATACGCAGTATTTT	CASSIGVGFTDTQYF
TRBD2	17	TRBJ2-3	few	TRBV7-2	TGTGCCAGCAGCTTTGCGGAGCGGGGGGGCCCCACAGATACGCAGTATTTT	CASSFAERGGPTDTQYF
-	14	TRBJ2-7	few	TRBV5-1	TGCGCCAGCAGCTTGGGAGGGGGAGCAGGCGAGCAGTACTTC	CASSLGGGAGEQYF
TRBD1	14	TRBJ1-6	few	TRBV28	TGTGCCAGCAGCACCCCAGGGGGCAGATCACCCCTCCACTTT	CASSTPGGRSPLHF
-	18	TRBJ2-3	few	TRBV4-3	TGCGCCAGCAGCCAATTAGGGCAGGTGCCCTTAGGGGCAGATACGCAGTATTTT	CASSQLGQVPLGADTQYF
TRBD1	19	TRBJ1-5	-	TRBV6-7	TGTACCTGCAGTTTAGGTATGTCGACAGGGGGTTGGTTTCATCAGCCCCAGCATTTT	CTCSLGMSTGGWFHQPQHF
TRBD1	17	TRBJ1-1	-	TRBV5-1	TGCGCCAGCAGTCCAACGGGAACAGGGGGACTGAACACTGAAGCTTTCTTT	CASSPTGTGGLNTEAFF
-	15	TRBJ2-6	-	TRBV24-1	TGTGCCACCAGTGCCGGGACATCTGGGGCCAACGTCCTGACTTTC	CATSAGTSGANVLTF
TRBD1	16	TRBJ2-7	-	TRBV3-1	TGTGCCAGCAGCCAAGATGTCGGCAGGGGGTCCGACGAGCAGTACTTC	CASSQDVGRGSDEQYF
TRBD1	15	TRBJ2-7	-	TRBV6-2/TRBV6-3	TGTGCCAGCAGCGCCCGGGACAGGGGCTCCTACGAGCAGTACTTC	CASSARDRGSYEQYF
-	13	TRBJ2-3	-	TRBV20-1	TGCAGTGCTAGGCCGCCGGGTGCAGATACGCAGTATTTT	CSARPPGADTQYF
-	14	TRBJ2-5	-	TRBV4-3	TGCGCCAGCAGCCAAGAGACTACTCAAGAGACCCAGTACTTC	CASSQETTQETQYF
-	16	TRBJ2-5	few	TRBV5-6	TGTGCCAGCAGCTTGGAAGGCTGGGGCTCCCAAGAGACCCAGTACTTC	CASSLEGWGSQETQYF
-	14	TRBJ2-1	-	TRBV30	TGTGCCTGGAGCTTTCAGGGAGCCACAACTGAGCAGTTCTTC	CAWSFQGATTEQFF
TRBD1	16	TRBJ2-2	few	TRBV5-1	TGCGCCAGCAGCCAACTACAGGGGCCGAACACCGGGGAGCTGTTTTTT	CASSQLQGPNTGELFF
-	15	TRBJ2-1	-	TRBV19	TGTGCCAGTAGTCCCTTTAAATGGGGGGCCAATGAGCAGTTCTTC	CASSPFKWGANEQFF
-	13	TRBJ1-5	few	TRBV30	TGTGCCTGGAGTGGACAGGCGGGACAGCCCCAGCATTTT	CAWSGQAGQPQHF
-	13	TRBJ1-5	-	TRBV6-2/TRBV6-3	TGTGCCACCAGACGGATTAGCAATCAGCCCCAGCATTTT	CATRRISNQPQHF